Detailed here is one T cell receptor beta chain. The J segment lost 5 bases and the V segment lost 7 bases, leaving 7 bases of the junction unmatched. Germline-derived CDR1 and CDR2 are SQVTM and ANQGSEA. The CDR3 sequence is 12 residues long. Profiled with immunoSEQ multiplex PCR; TCRdb holds only in-frame clones, not every one. This sample has 200,000 to 300,000 clones, with 84% found just once. This record comes from a study of blood T cell repertoires in COVID-19. This receptor was taken from a woman between 40 and 50 years old who had recovered from COVID-19. The chain is built from TRBV29-1 and TRBJ2-5; the match to TRBD2 covers 7 bases. Sequencing was performed on peripheral blood. DNA of the CDR3: TGCAGCGCCGGGGGAGGGATGGAGACCCAGTACTTC. As protein: CSAGGGMETQYF.